Below, 5 T cell receptor beta chains from the same sample are listed, as sequenced in a study of shared clonotypes between healthy human individuals. Measured with immunoSEQ multiplex PCR; TCRdb has only the in-frame clones, and not every one. The data show roughly 510,000 clones, with around 79% seen just once and roughly an eighth held by the top ten. The specimen was PBMCs. The receptors come from a middle-aged woman in good health. Some clones in this sample may be carry-over from other donors' samples.

This clone has a count of ten or more. V is TRBV2 and J is TRBJ2-5, with 14 bases that match TRBD2. V shed 6 bases, J shed 4 bases, and the junction held 4 bases outside the gene matches. The CDR3 is 15 amino acids. The V gene's germline CDR1 is SNHLY and CDR2 FYNNEI. For the CDR3, the DNA is TGTGCCAGCAGCGGGACTAGCGGGAGAGGAGAGACCCAGTACTTC. This encodes CASSGTSGRGETQYF. The complete variable domain, with remaining parts taken from reference TRBV2 and TRBJ2-5, reads EPEVTQTPSHQVTQMGQEVILRCVPISNHLYFYWYRQILGQKVEFLVSFYNNEISEKSEIFDDQFSVERPDGSNFTLKIRSTKLEDSAMYFCASSGTSGRGETQYFGPGTRLLVL.

The J gene is TRBJ2-1, the V gene TRBV2, with 12 bases aligning to TRBD1. Germline assignment: CDR1 SNHLY and CDR2 FYNNEI. J was trimmed by 8 bases and V by 6 bases; bases with no gene match: 11. The CDR3 is 16 residues long. CDR3 nucleotides: TGTGCCAGCAGCCTCACGGGGGACAGGGGGCGCCATGAGCAGTTCTTC. Translated: CASSLTGDRGRHEQFF.

The chain has TRBV7-2 and TRBJ2-1, with D uncertain. Germline CDR1 and CDR2: SGHTA and FQGNSA. The CDR3 runs to 14 residues. Trimming shortened V by 7 bases and J by 4 bases, and 14 bases separated the two germline ends. The CDR3 sequence is CASTTRVGYNEQFF. CDR3 nucleotides: TGTGCCAGCACCACCCGGGTTGGATACAATGAGCAGTTCTTC.

J is TRBJ2-1 and V is TRBV27; no firm D call. The CDR3 loop spans 11 amino acids. V was trimmed by 5 bases and J by 3 bases, leaving 2 bases between them. Germline CDR1 MNHEY, CDR2 SMNVEV (reference sequence). CDR3 residues: CASSNYNEQFF. The CDR3 DNA follows: TGTGCCAGCAGTAACTACAATGAGCAGTTCTTC.

The V gene is TRBV11-3, the J gene TRBJ1-4; D perhaps matches TRBD1 (5 bases). From germline, CDR1 is SGHNT and CDR2 YENEEA. The CDR3 consists of 13 residues. V was trimmed by 0 bases and J by 12 bases, leaving 11 bases between them. This CDR3 is CASSLDREGELFF. The CDR3 DNA sequence: TGTGCCAGCAGCTTAGACAGGGAAGGAGAACTGTTTTTT.